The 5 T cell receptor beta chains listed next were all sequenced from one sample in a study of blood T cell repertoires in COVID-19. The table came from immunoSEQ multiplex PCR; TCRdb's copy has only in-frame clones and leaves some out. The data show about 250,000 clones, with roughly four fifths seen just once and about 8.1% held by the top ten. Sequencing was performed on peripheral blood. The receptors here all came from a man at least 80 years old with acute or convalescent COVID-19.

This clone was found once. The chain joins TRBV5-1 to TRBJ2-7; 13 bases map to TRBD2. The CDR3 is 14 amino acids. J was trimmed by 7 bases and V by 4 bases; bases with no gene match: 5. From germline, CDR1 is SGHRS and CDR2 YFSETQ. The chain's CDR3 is CASSTGTSGKEQYF. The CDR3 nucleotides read TGCGCCAGCAGCACCGGGACTAGCGGGAAAGAGCAGTACTTC. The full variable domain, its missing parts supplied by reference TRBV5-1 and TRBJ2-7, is KAGVTQTPRYLIKTRGQQVTLSCSPISGHRSVSWYQQTPGQGLQFLFEYFSETQRNKGNFPGRFSGRQFSNSRSEMNVSTLELGDSALYLCASSTGTSGKEQYFGPGTRLTVT.

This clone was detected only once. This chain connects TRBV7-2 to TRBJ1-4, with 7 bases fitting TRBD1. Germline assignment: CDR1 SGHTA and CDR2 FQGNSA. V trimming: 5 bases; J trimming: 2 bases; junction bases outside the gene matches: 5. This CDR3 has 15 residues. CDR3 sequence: CASSQRGPTNEKLFF. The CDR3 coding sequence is TGTGCCAGCAGCCAAAGGGGGCCGACTAATGAAAAACTGTTTTTT.

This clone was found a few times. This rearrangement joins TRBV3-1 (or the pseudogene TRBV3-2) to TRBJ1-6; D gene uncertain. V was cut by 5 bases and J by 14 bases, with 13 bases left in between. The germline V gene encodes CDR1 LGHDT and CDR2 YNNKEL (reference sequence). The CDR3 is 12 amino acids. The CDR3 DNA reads TGTGCCAGCAGCTCCCGTCTTTCGGCCCTCCACTTT. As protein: CASSSRLSALHF.

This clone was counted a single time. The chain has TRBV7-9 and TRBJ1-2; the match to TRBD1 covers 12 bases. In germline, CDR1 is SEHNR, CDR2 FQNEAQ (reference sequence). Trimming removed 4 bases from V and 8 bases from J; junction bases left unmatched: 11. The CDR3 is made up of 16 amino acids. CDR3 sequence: CASSSPTGTGGKGYTF. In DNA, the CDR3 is TGTGCCAGCAGCTCGCCCACCGGGACAGGGGGCAAAGGCTACACCTTC.

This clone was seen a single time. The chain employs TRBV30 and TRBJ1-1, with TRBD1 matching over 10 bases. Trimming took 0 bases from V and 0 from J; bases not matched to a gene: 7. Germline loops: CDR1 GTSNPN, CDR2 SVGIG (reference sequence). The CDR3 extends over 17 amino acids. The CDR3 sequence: CAWSVDRGPRLNTEAFF. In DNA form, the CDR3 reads TGTGCCTGGAGTGTAGACAGGGGGCCCCGATTGAACACTGAAGCTTTCTTT.